The 19 T cell receptor beta chains listed next were all sequenced from one sample in a study of cytomegalovirus exposure and HLA in healthy donors (dated by TCRdb to about 2017). Libraries were constructed by the immunoSEQ multiplex PCR assay. The multiplex PCR relied on a mix of 60 forward primers for TCR Vbeta segments and 13 reverse primers for TCR Jbeta segments. TCRdb took this table from immuneACCESS and kept in-frame rearrangements with V and J called. Such tables lack part of the clones; where checked against another copy, unresolved V genes explain under half of the gap, and the rest is unexplained. The sample contains over 150,000 clones, roughly four fifths of them found a single time. Together, the top ten hold about 2.7% of the sample. What was sequenced was PBMCs. These receptors originate from a male donor in good health and CMV-seronegative.

The V call is TRBV5-1, the J call TRBJ2-5, with D possibly TRBD2 on 6 matching bases. Germline CDR1 reads SGHRS; CDR2 reads YFSETQ. Trimming stripped 3 bases from V and 2 bases from J, with 11 bases between. The CDR3 contains 14 residues. In DNA form, the CDR3 reads TGCGCCAGCAGCTCCGGGACTTCGCAAGAGACCCAGTACTTC. Its protein product is CASSSGTSQETQYF.

J is TRBJ1-1 and V is TRBV28; unclear D gene. V shed 6 bases and J shed 1 base, with 9 bases lying between them. Per the germline V gene, CDR1 is MDHEN and CDR2 is SYDVKM. The CDR3 is made up of 13 amino acids. The CDR3 DNA reads as TGTGCCAGCAGGATATCGGGGAACACTGAAGCTTTCTTT. Protein sequence: CASRISGNTEAFF.

V is TRBV15 and J is TRBJ2-7; D remains ambiguous. CDR3 length equals 13 residues. V lost 0 bases, J lost 2 bases, and 5 bases lay in between. Germline V gene lookup returns CDR1 LNHNV and CDR2 YYDKDF (reference sequence). CDR3 loop: CATSRDSPYEQYF. The CDR3 coding sequence is TGTGCCACCAGCAGAGATTCTCCCTACGAGCAGTACTTC. Complete variable domain (other parts from reference TRBV15 and TRBJ2-7): DAMVIQNPRYQVTQFGKPVTLSCSQTLNHNVMYWYQQKSSQAPKLLFHYYDKDFNNEADTPDNFQSRRPNTSFCFLDIRSPGLGDTAMYLCATSRDSPYEQYFGPGTRLTVT.

CDR3 residues: CASTSTQSRAFF. CDR3 DNA sequence: TGTGCCAGCACCTCGACACAAAGCAGAGCTTTCTTT. The chain employs TRBV6-1 and TRBJ1-1; D is uncertain. Germline V gene data show CDR1 as MNHNS and CDR2 as SASEGT. The CDR3 has 12 residues. V was pared by 7 bases and J by 10 bases, with 16 bases between.

This chain joins TRBV28 and TRBJ2-1, with TRBD2 matching over 8 bases. V trimming: 4 bases; J trimming: 8 bases; junction bases outside the gene matches: 16. Germline V gene lookup returns CDR1 MDHEN and CDR2 SYDVKM. The CDR3 has 17 residues. The CDR3: CASSSQVAGSRGDEQFF. In DNA, the CDR3 is TGTGCCAGCAGTTCTCAAGTAGCGGGGTCCCGGGGGGATGAGCAGTTCTTC.

The genes are TRBV28 and TRBJ1-4, with 8 nucleotides matching TRBD1. Germline V CDR1 and CDR2: MDHEN, SYDVKM. This CDR3 contains 14 residues. V dropped 6 bases and J dropped 5; count of bases not matched to a gene: 5. CDR3 nucleotide sequence: TGTGCCAGCAGAGAAACAGGGGGGAATGAAAAACTGTTTTTT. Its protein product is CASRETGGNEKLFF.

This clone occurred many times. This chain links TRBV6-1 with TRBJ2-1; 8 positions agree with TRBD2. The germline gives CDR1 MNHNS, CDR2 SASEGT. The CDR3 extends over 14 amino acids. V was clipped by 4 bases and J by 7 bases; unmatched bases: 6. The CDR3 DNA follows: TGTGCCAGCAGTGGGTTAGCGGGGTGGAATGAGCAGTTCTTC. It is translated as CASSGLAGWNEQFF.

Comments on this clone: The sample holds other DNA sequences that translate to the same CDR3. The CDR3 DNA reads as TGTGCCAGCAGTTCGGGACTAGCGGGAGGGCTTTCCAATGAGCAGTTCTTC. Translation: CASSSGLAGGLSNEQFF. The V gene is TRBV28, the J gene TRBJ2-1; 16 nucleotides line up with TRBD2. Germline V gene sequence: CDR1 MDHEN, CDR2 SYDVKM. The CDR3 length is 17 residues. The junction had 6 bases not matched to a gene; V was cut back by 4 bases and J by 6 bases.

The CDR3 bases are TGTGCCAGCTCACCGGGCGAAGATACGCAGTATTTT. Translated, it gives CASSPGEDTQYF. This sequence joins TRBV18 and TRBJ2-3; no definite D call. The CDR3 has 12 residues. The V gene's germline CDR1 is KGHSH and CDR2 LQKENI. The V end lost 3 bases, the J end lost 5 bases, and 6 bases lay between the germline ends.

In its sample, this clone was seen a few times. The chain links TRBV28 to TRBJ1-1; D is possibly TRBD1 (6 bases). The CDR3 is made up of 15 amino acids. Germline loops: CDR1 MDHEN, CDR2 SYDVKM. Trimming took 6 bases from V and 7 from J, leaving 21 bases between them. CDR3 loop: CASRRGILPPLEAFF. The CDR3 DNA reads as TGTGCCAGCAGGAGGGGGATACTTCCGCCCCTTGAAGCTTTCTTT. Together with reference TRBV28 and TRBJ1-1, the CDR3 gives the full variable domain: DVKVTQSSRYLVKRTGEKVFLECVQDMDHENMFWYRQDPGLGLRLIYFSYDVKMKEKGDIPEGYSVSREKKERFSLILESASTNQTSMYLCASRRGILPPLEAFFGQGTRLTVV.

The rearrangement uses TRBV6-5 and TRBJ1-1, with D possibly being TRBD1 (6 bases). CDR1 MNHEY and CDR2 SVGAGI come from the germline V gene. The CDR3 totals 15 residues. V gave up 7 bases and J gave up 1 base, with 16 bases separating them. Here the CDR3 DNA reads TGTGCCAGCACCACACAGGGCCTGGGGAACACTGAAGCTTTCTTT. Its translation: CASTTQGLGNTEAFF.

This chain uses TRBV6-5 with TRBJ1-4; a possible D gene is TRBD1 (6 bases). This CDR3 spans 14 amino acids. Germline V CDR1 and CDR2: MNHEY, SVGAGI. V was trimmed by 6 bases and J by 5 bases, leaving 13 bases between them. CDR3 loop: CASRGTRLNEKLFF. CDR3 DNA: TGTGCCAGCAGGGGGACAAGGTTAAATGAAAAACTGTTTTTT.

The rearrangement links TRBV19 to TRBJ1-5; D not resolved. Trimming removed 1 base at V and 6 bases at J, with 13 bases between. This CDR3 has 15 residues. CDR1 and CDR2 (germline): LNHDA, SQIVND (reference sequence). The CDR3 is CASSIAGRGGQPQHF. The CDR3 bases are TGTGCCAGTAGTATAGCTGGGAGAGGAGGTCAGCCCCAGCATTTT. The full variable domain, in which reference TRBV19 and TRBJ1-5 provide the parts outside the CDR3, is DGGITQSPKYLFRKEGQNVTLSCEQNLNHDAMYWYRQDPGQGLRLIYYSQIVNDFQKGDIAEGYSVSREKKESFPLTVTSAQKNPTAFYLCASSIAGRGGQPQHFGDGTRLSIL.

This clone was seen more than once but under ten times. This chain uses TRBV7-2 with TRBJ1-1; TRBD1 is a possible D gene (5 bases). This CDR3 is 17 amino acids long. Germline CDR1 and CDR2: SGHTA and FQGNSA. V was pared by 1 base and J by 0 bases, with 15 bases between. The CDR3 DNA reads as TGTGCCAGCAGCTTAGTGGAGGGATTGGGGCTGAACACTGAAGCTTTCTTT. Encoded protein: CASSLVEGLGLNTEAFF.

On this clone itself: The sample holds other DNA sequences that translate to the same CDR3. J is TRBJ2-3 and V is TRBV7-2; no firm D call. Germline values: CDR1 SGHTA, CDR2 FQGNSA. This CDR3 spans 12 amino acids. Trimming took off 4 bases at V and 2 bases at J, with 4 bases between the two ends. CDR3 sequence (DNA): TGTGCCAGCAGCTACTTCACAGATACGCAGTATTTT. It encodes CASSYFTDTQYF.

The chain links TRBV30 to TRBJ2-1, with TRBD2 matching 7 bases. The ends lost 0 bases at V and 9 bases at J; junction bases unmatched: 5. Germline loops: CDR1 GTSNPN, CDR2 SVGIG (reference sequence). The CDR3 covers 13 residues. The CDR3 reads CAWSVLGGSEQFF. CDR3 sequence (DNA): TGTGCCTGGAGTGTACTCGGGGGGAGTGAGCAGTTCTTC. Full variable domain (rest looked up from reference TRBV30 and TRBJ2-1): SQTIHQWPATLVQPVGSPLSLECTVEGTSNPNLYWYRQAAGRGLQLLFYSVGIGQISSEVPQNLSASRPQDRQFILSSKKLLLSDSGFYLCAWSVLGGSEQFFGPGTRLTVL.

This clone was recorded a few times. The chain is built from TRBV6-1 and TRBJ2-7; TRBD1 matches at 8 bases. Germline V gene data show CDR1 as MNHNS and CDR2 as SASEGT. The junction had 3 bases not matched to a gene; V was cut back by 7 bases and J by 1 base. The CDR3 spans 13 residues. Here the CDR3 DNA reads TGTGCCAGCACCACAGGGGGGTCCTACGAGCAGTACTTC. It codes for CASTTGGSYEQYF.

The chain recombines TRBV28 with TRBJ2-7; TRBD1 might be the D (6 bases). V gave up 6 bases and J gave up 0 bases, with 12 bases separating them. Germline CDR1 and CDR2: MDHEN and SYDVKM. The CDR3 has 14 residues. The CDR3 coding sequence is TGTGCCAGCAGCCAGGACAGTATCTCCTACGAGCAGTACTTC. Translating gives CASSQDSISYEQYF.

The chain has TRBV20-1 and TRBJ2-7; the D gene is possibly TRBD1 (5 bases). Germline loops: CDR1 DFQATT, CDR2 SNEGSKA (reference sequence). The CDR3 sequence is 11 residues long. Trimming stripped 4 bases from V and 3 bases from J, with 7 bases between. The CDR3 is CSATQGYEQYF. The CDR3 DNA sequence: TGCAGTGCTACCCAGGGCTACGAGCAGTACTTC.